This record covers a single TCR beta chain. This CDR3 spans 10 amino acids. Germline lookup yields CDR1 MGHRA and CDR2 YSYEKL. Trimming took off 2 bases at V and 5 bases at J, with 1 base between the two ends. This sample stems from a study of control samples from healthy donors and cancer patients. The repertoire was sequenced with immunoSEQ multiplex PCR; TCRdb's copy has only in-frame clones and lacks some. This sample has 170,000 or so clones, with just under 95% found just once. Sequencing was carried out using blood. The TCR was taken from a man aged 18 to 35 in good health. The chain has TRBV4-1 and TRBJ2-7; no reliable D call. The CDR3 is CASSQNEQYF. CDR3 bases: TGCGCCAGCAGCCAAAACGAGCAGTACTTC.